The source of this T cell receptor (beta chain) is a study of cytomegalovirus exposure and HLA in healthy donors. Points on this clone: The antigen is unknown.

Germline-derived CDR1 and CDR2 are MNHEY and SVGAGI. Trimming left V 7 bases short and J 5 bases short, with 8 bases between. This CDR3 region has 12 residues. The PCR had 60 Vbeta and 13 Jbeta primers. Assay used: immunoSEQ multiplex PCR; TCRdb lists only in-frame clones, some missing. The sample has under 200,000 clones; over 70% are singletons. Every donor was a healthy person donating bone marrow. Notes on the study in general: Most TCR sequences were rare, but some public TCRs occurred in many donors. Relative to equally common others, HLA-associated TCR beta chains showed greater clonal expansion in a later analysis.

The gene calls are TRBV6-5 and TRBJ2-2; D not certain. Sequenced input: PBMCs. The receptor was derived from a woman between 50 and 59 years old in good health and CMV-seronegative. CDR3 residues: CASTSDTGELFF. The CDR3 DNA sequence: TGTGCCAGCACCAGCGATACCGGGGAGCTGTTTTTT.